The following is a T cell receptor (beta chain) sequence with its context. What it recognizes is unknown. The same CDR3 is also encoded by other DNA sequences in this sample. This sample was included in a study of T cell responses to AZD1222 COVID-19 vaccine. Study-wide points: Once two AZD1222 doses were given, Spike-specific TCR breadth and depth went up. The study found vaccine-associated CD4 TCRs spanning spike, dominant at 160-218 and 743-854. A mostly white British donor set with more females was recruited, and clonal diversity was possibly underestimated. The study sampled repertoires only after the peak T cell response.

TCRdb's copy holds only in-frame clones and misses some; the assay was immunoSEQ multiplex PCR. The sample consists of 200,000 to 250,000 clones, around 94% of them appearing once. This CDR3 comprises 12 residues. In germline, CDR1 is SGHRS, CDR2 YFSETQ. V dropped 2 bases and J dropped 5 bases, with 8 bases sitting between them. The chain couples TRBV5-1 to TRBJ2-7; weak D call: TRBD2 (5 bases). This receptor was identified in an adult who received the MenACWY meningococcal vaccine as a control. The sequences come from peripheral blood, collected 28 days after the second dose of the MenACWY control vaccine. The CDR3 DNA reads TGCGCCAGCAGCTTAGCCGGGGACGAGCAGTACTTC. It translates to CASSLAGDEQYF.